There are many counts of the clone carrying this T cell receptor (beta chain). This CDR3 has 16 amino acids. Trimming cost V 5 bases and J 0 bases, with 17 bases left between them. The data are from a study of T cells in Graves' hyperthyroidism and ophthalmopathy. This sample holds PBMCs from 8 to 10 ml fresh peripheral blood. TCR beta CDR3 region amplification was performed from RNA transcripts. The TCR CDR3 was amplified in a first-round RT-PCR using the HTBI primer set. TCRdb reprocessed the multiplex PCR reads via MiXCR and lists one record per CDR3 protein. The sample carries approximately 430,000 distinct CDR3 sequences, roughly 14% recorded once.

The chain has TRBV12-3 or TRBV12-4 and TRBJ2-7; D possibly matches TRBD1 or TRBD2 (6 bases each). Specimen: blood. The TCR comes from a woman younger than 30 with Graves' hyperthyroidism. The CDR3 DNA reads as TGTGCCAGCAGTCCCTCCTTAAGGGGGGTCTCCTACGAGCAGTACTTC. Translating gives CASSPSLRGVSYEQYF.